The clone carrying this TCR beta chain appeared a few times. Its specificity is not known. This entry is derived from a study of PD-1 blockade in classical Hodgkin lymphoma. Points from the study as a whole: Before treatment, complete responders showed about the same diversity as newly diagnosed patients. Newly diagnosed patients were reported to exhibit reduced baseline TCR diversity relative to healthy donors. Exclusion was the outcome for patients who began nivolumab under 1 year after ASCT. With CD4+ cells, TCR diversity rose significantly by C4D1, but not with CD8+ cells.

Clones were sequenced by immunoSEQ multiplex PCR, and TCRdb holds only the in-frame ones, with some missing. The repertoire holds about 28,000 clones, with around four fifths as singletons. The time point here: cycle 4 day 1 (C4D1), after less than 7 weeks of nivolumab. Each patient experienced a relapse that followed autologous stem cell transplantation, and brentuximab vedotin exposure varied. Trimming removed 7 bases from V and 4 bases from J; junction bases left unmatched: 6. The CDR3 contains 14 residues. CDR1 and CDR2 (germline): MNHNS, SASEGT. This TCR derives from a human donor with classical Hodgkin lymphoma. The source material was peripheral blood mononuclear cells (PBMCs), sampled before the fourth cycle of nivolumab. The rearrangement uses TRBV6-1 and TRBJ2-7; 11 nucleotides align to TRBD1. CDR3 coding DNA: TGTGCCAGCACGAGGACAGGGGGCATATACGAGCAGTACTTC. Residues: CASTRTGGIYEQYF.